The T cell receptor (beta chain) described here comes from a study of shared clonotypes between healthy human individuals. A note on this clone: What it binds is not known.

Generated by immunoSEQ multiplex PCR, the TCRdb table keeps only in-frame clones and is missing some. The table has some 2.3 million clones, 85% to 95% seen once; the top ten hold roughly 0.36%. Study-level points and caveats: Shared across several donors were around 5% of the naive CD4 clonotypes.

Donors were healthy HIV-negative adults without recent acute infections or vaccinations. Splitting of CD4+ cells produced CD45RA+ naive and CD45RA-negative memory subsets. Germline loops: CDR1 SGDLS, CDR2 YYNGEE. This CDR3 comprises 16 residues. Trimming took off 1 base at V and 0 bases at J, with 13 bases between the two ends. The sequence derives from a man between 18 and 35 years old in good health. Some clones in this sample may be carry-over from other donors' samples. This sequence joins TRBV9 and TRBJ1-1; unclear D gene. The sequencing input was naive CD4+ T cells from PBMCs. Subset of the sample: CD45RA+ positively selected. The CDR3 DNA follows: TGTGCCAGCAGCGTATCTGACACCCGTCTGAACACTGAAGCTTTCTTT. It encodes CASSVSDTRLNTEAFF.